These T cell receptor beta chains were read from a single sample in a study of T cell responses to AZD1222 COVID-19 vaccine. Data came from immunoSEQ multiplex PCR; TCRdb stores just in-frame clones and leaves some out. This table has 95,000 to 150,000 clones, roughly 90% appearing once. The sample consisted of peripheral blood, taken on day 0 of AZD1222 vaccination. The receptors stem from an adult in good health. Both conserved end residues are part of each CDR3.

J gene,V gene,CDR3 protein
TRBJ1-2,TRBV6-5,CASSFPGQTAGYTF
TRBJ2-3,TRBV4-3,CASSPWTSGDTDTQYF
TRBJ2-1,TRBV11-2,CASSLVWGTSYNEQFF
TRBJ2-7,TRBV3-1/TRBV3-2,CASSQGPVYEQYF
TRBJ2-2,TRBV28,CASSGSWTGELFF
TRBJ2-1,TRBV6-2/TRBV6-3,CASSYDPGLVGEQFF
TRBJ2-7,TRBV10-3,CAITPTDREYEQYF
TRBJ2-1,TRBV7-3,CASSLTFSVGLAGGNEQFF
TRBJ1-2,TRBV27,CASSLNRDRAGYTF
TRBJ1-1,TRBV9,CASSRGGLNTEAFF
TRBJ1-1,TRBV6-1,CASSEVLEAEAFF
TRBJ1-6,TRBV5-6,CASSLLQSNSPLHF
TRBJ2-7,TRBV4-2,CASSQAPGEGSYEQYF
TRBJ1-5,TRBV19,CASRSGDTPVSNQPQHF
TRBJ2-2,TRBV5-1,CASRLLGQTGELFF
TRBJ1-3,TRBV5-4,CASSPGSSGNTIYF
TRBJ2-5,TRBV20-1,CSARGAETQYF
TRBJ1-6,TRBV27,CASSPPPLRSPLHF
TRBJ1-6,TRBV24-1,CATSSAGPNSPLHF
TRBJ1-5,TRBV3-1/TRBV3-2,CASSQDWWGQGGQPQHF
TRBJ1-2,TRBV11-3,CASSSNSVGYTF
TRBJ2-3,TRBV7-2,CASSSGGVGTDTQYF
TRBJ1-1,TRBV19,CASSPGTGGFEAFF
TRBJ1-5,TRBV6-5,CASSRDRGVNQPQHF
TRBJ1-2,TRBV29-1,CSVGAREAYGYTF
TRBJ2-1,TRBV7-2,CASSLEGGGAYNEQFF
TRBJ2-7,TRBV11-2,CASSLDSSYEQYF